Shown below are 9 T cell receptor beta chains from a single sample sequenced in a study of cytomegalovirus exposure and HLA in healthy donors. Primers: 60 Vbeta forward and 13 Jbeta reverse. Repertoires were generated with immunoSEQ multiplex PCR, while TCRdb's copy carries only in-frame clones and drops some. In the table there are about 160,000 clones, 80% of which are singletons. The material sequenced was PBMCs. These receptors all stem from a man between 18 and 29 years old in good health and CMV-seropositive.

This clone was found once. The rearrangement uses TRBV7-7 and TRBJ2-5; D is undetermined. Per the germline V gene, CDR1 is SSHAT and CDR2 is FNYEAQ (reference sequence). CDR3 size: 13 residues. The ends were cut back, 0 bases at V and 5 bases at J, with 7 bases in the middle. The CDR3 spells CASSLAGSETQYF. The CDR3 region has the DNA TGTGCCAGCAGCTTAGCCGGTTCGGAGACCCAGTACTTC.

V is TRBV5-6 and J is TRBJ2-7; weak D call: TRBD1 (6 bases). Germline CDR1 SGHDT, CDR2 YYEEEE. Trimming left V 7 bases short and J 6 bases short, with 17 bases between. The CDR3 consists of 13 residues. The CDR3 region is CASCPGQAGEQYF. CDR3 nucleotides: TGTGCCAGCTGCCCGGGACAAGCAGGCGAGCAGTACTTC.

The chain is built from TRBV18 and TRBJ1-2; a weak D match, TRBD1 (6 bases). V lost 3 bases to trimming and J lost 3 bases, with 11 bases between them. The CDR3 extends over 14 amino acids. Germline V gives CDR1 KGHSH, CDR2 LQKENI. Written as DNA, the CDR3 is TGTGCCAGCTCACCGCAGGGGCCCGACTATGGCTACACCTTC. Protein product: CASSPQGPDYGYTF.

This clone appeared a few times. The V call is TRBV4-2, the J call TRBJ2-1; a weak D match, TRBD1 (5 bases). Germline V CDR1 and CDR2: LGHNA, YNFKEQ. The CDR3 has 12 amino acids. The V gene lost 4 bases and the J gene lost 15 bases, with 16 bases spanning the gap. Here the CDR3 reads CASSPNLGVAFF. As DNA, the CDR3 is TGTGCCAGCAGCCCAAACTTAGGGGTGGCGTTCTTC.

The chain recombines TRBV7-8 with TRBJ1-3; D gene uncertain. V was cut by 5 bases and J by 0 bases, with 11 bases left in between. The CDR3 spans 15 residues. The germline gives CDR1 SGHVS, CDR2 FQNEAQ. The CDR3: CASSLRVNSGNTIYF. For the CDR3, the DNA is TGTGCCAGCAGCCTACGGGTAAACTCTGGAAACACCATATATTTT.

Concerning this clone: The sample holds other DNA sequences that translate to the same CDR3. The chain is built from TRBV9 and TRBJ2-1; 10 bases line up with TRBD2. In germline, CDR1 is SGDLS, CDR2 YYNGEE. This CDR3 spans 15 amino acids. V was clipped by 4 bases and J by 4 bases; unmatched bases: 5. As DNA, the CDR3 is TGTGCCAGCAGCCCTCGGACTAGCGGATACAATGAGCAGTTCTTC. Translation: CASSPRTSGYNEQFF.

The rearrangement joins TRBV5-1 to TRBJ2-7, with TRBD1 matching over 10 bases. The CDR3 loop spans 15 amino acids. V lost 4 bases to trimming and J lost 2 bases; unmatched junction nucleotides: 6. Germline loops: CDR1 SGHRS, CDR2 YFSETQ. DNA of the CDR3: TGCGCCAGCAGCCTGGACAGGGGGGGTCCCTACGAGCAGTACTTC. Residues: CASSLDRGGPYEQYF.

The rearrangement links TRBV2 to TRBJ1-2; no clear D. Germline lookup yields CDR1 SNHLY and CDR2 FYNNEI. The CDR3 is made up of 11 amino acids. V was shortened by 6 bases and J by 10 bases, with 12 bases between the two germline ends. CDR3 in DNA: TGTGCCAGCAGATTTTCGACTATCTACACCTTC. It specifies CASRFSTIYTF.

This sequence joins TRBV11-2 and TRBJ1-2; maybe TRBD1 (6 bases). CDR1 SGHAT and CDR2 FQNNGV come from the germline V gene. This CDR3 region has 13 residues. V was trimmed by 1 base and J by 8 bases, leaving 11 bases between them. The CDR3 region is CASSLAGAVGYTF. The CDR3 region has the DNA TGTGCCAGCAGCTTAGCAGGGGCGGTCGGCTACACCTTC.